This T cell receptor (beta chain) stems from a study of blood T cell repertoires in COVID-19. Only in-frame clones appear in the TCRdb table, and some are missing; sequencing was by immunoSEQ multiplex PCR. In the table there are roughly 300,000 clones, approximately 88% of which are singletons. Per germline, CDR1 MNHEY and CDR2 SVGAGI. V lost 3 bases and J 1 base, leaving 13 bases between the germline ends. This CDR3 spans 15 amino acids. The sequenced sample consisted of peripheral blood. The sequence was obtained from a man aged 18 to 29 with active or convalescent COVID-19. The genes are TRBV6-5 and TRBJ2-7, with a weak D call TRBD1 (6 bases). CDR3 sequence: CASSYYKGVSYEQYF. DNA for the CDR3: TGTGCCAGCAGTTATTATAAGGGGGTTTCCTACGAGCAGTACTTC.